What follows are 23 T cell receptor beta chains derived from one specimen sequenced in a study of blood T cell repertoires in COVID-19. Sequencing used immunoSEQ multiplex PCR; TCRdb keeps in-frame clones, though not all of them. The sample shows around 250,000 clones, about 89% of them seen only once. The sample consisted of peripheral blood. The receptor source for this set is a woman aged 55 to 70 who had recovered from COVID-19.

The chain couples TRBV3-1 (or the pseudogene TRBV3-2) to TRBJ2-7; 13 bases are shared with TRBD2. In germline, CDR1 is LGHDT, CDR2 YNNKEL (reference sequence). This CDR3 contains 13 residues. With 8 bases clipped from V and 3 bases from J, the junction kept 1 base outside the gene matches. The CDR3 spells CASRTSGGYEQYF. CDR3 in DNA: TGTGCCAGCCGGACTAGCGGGGGCTACGAGCAGTACTTC.

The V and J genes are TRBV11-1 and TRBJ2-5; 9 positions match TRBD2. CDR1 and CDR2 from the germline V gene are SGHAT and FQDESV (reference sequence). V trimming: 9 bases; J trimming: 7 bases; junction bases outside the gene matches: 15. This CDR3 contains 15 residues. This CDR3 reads CASTEERGVRRTQYF. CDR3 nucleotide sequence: TGTGCCAGTACTGAGGAGCGGGGGGTCCGGCGGACCCAGTACTTC.

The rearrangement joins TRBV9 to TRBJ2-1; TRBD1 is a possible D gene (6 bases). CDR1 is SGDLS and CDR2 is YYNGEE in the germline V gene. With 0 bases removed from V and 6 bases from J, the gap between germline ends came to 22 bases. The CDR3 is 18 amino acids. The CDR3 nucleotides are TGTGCCAGCAGCGTAGCTCGGGCAGGGGATACGATCGGCAATGAGCAGTTCTTC. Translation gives CASSVARAGDTIGNEQFF.

The CDR3: CASSEGDSPLHF. The CDR3 nucleotides are TGTGCCAGCAGCGAGGGGGATTCACCCCTCCACTTT. The V and J genes are TRBV11-2 and TRBJ1-6, with a weak D call TRBD1 (6 bases). Germline V gives CDR1 SGHAT, CDR2 FQNNGV. CDR3 length equals 12 residues. V lost 5 bases and J 8 bases, leaving 7 bases between the germline ends.

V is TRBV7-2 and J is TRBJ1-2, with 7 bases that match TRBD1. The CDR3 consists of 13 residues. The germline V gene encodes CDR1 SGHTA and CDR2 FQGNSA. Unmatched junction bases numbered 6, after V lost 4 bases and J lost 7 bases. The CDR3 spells CASSSDRFGGYTF. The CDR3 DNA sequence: TGTGCCAGCAGCTCGGACAGGTTTGGTGGCTACACCTTC.

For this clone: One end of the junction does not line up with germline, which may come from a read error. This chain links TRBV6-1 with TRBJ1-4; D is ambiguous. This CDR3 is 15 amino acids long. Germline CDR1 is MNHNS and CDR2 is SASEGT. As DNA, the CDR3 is TGTGCCAGCAGTGAAGCGCGAACAGTTAATGGAAAACTGTTTTTT. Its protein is CASSEARTVNGKLFF.

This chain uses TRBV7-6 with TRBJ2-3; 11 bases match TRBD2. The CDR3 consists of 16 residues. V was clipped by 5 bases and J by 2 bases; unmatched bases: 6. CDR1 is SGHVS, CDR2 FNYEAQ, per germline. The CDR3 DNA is TGTGCCAGCAGCCTTCAACTAGCGGGGGTCACAGATACGCAGTATTTT. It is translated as CASSLQLAGVTDTQYF. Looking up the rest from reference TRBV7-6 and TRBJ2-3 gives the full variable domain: GAGVSQSPRYKVTKRGQDVALRCDPISGHVSLYWYRQALGQGPEFLTYFNYEAQQDKSGLPNDRFSAERPEGSISTLTIQRTEQRDSAMYRCASSLQLAGVTDTQYFGPGTRLTVL.

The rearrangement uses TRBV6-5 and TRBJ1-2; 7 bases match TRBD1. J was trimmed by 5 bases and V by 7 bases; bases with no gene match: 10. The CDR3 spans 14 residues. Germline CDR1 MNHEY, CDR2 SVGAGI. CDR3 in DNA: TGTGCCAGCATAAGGGACAGAAACGATTATGGCTACACCTTC. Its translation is CASIRDRNDYGYTF.

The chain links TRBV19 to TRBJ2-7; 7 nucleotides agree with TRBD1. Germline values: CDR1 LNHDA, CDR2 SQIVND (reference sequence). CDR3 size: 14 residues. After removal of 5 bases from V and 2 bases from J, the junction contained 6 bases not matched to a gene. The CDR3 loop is CASSWTGEAYEQYF. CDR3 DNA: TGTGCCAGTAGTTGGACAGGTGAGGCCTACGAGCAGTACTTC.

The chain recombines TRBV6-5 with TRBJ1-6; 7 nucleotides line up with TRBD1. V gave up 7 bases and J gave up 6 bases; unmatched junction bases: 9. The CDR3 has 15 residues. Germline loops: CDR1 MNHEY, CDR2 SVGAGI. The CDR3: CASTVDREPNSPLHF. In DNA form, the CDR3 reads TGTGCCAGCACCGTCGACAGGGAGCCTAATTCACCCCTCCACTTT.

The CDR3 is CASSPAGPKNEKLFF. The CDR3 nucleotides read TGTGCCAGCAGTCCCGCGGGACCTAAAAATGAAAAACTGTTTTTT. This chain links TRBV28 with TRBJ1-4; a possible D gene is TRBD1 (5 bases). Between the trimmed V and J ends, which lost 5 bases and 5 bases, there was a span of 15 bases. CDR1 is MDHEN and CDR2 is SYDVKM in the germline V gene. The length of the CDR3 is 15 residues.

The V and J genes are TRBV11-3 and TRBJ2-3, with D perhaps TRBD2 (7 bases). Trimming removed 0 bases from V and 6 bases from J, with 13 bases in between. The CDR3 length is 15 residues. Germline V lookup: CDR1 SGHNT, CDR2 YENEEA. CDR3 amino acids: CASSLDPRGADTQYF. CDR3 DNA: TGTGCCAGCAGCTTAGATCCACGGGGGGCCGATACGCAGTATTTT.

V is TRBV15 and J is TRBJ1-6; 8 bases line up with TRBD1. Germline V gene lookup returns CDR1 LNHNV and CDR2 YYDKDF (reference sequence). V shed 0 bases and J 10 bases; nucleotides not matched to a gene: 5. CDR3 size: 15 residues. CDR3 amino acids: CATSRDRTGSSPLHF. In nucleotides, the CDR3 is TGTGCCACCAGCAGAGATAGGACAGGGTCCTCACCCCTCCACTTT. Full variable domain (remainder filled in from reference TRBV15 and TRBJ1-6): DAMVIQNPRYQVTQFGKPVTLSCSQTLNHNVMYWYQQKSSQAPKLLFHYYDKDFNNEADTPDNFQSRRPNTSFCFLDIRSPGLGDTAMYLCATSRDRTGSSPLHFGNGTRLTVT.

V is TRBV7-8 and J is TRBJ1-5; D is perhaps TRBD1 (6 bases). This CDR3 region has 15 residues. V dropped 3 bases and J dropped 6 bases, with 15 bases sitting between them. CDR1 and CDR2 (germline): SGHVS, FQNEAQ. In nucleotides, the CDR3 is TGTGCCAGCAGCTTGACAGGAGCCCGGGGTCAGCCCCAGCATTTT. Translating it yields CASSLTGARGQPQHF.

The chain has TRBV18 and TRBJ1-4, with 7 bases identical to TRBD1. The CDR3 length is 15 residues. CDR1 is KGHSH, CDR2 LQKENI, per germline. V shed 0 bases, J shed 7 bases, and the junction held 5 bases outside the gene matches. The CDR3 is CASSPPGQYGEKLFF. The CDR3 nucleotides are TGTGCCAGCTCACCACCGGGACAGTATGGTGAAAAACTGTTTTTT.

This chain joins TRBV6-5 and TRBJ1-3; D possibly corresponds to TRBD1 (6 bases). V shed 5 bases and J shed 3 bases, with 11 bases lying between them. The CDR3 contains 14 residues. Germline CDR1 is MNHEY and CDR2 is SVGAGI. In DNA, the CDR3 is TGTGCCAGCAGTACAAACAGGGTTGGAAACACCATATATTTT. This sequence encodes CASSTNRVGNTIYF.

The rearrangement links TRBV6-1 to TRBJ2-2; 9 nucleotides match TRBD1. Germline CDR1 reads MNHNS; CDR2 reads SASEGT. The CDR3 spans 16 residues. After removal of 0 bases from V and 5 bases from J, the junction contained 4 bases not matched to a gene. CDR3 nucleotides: TGTGCCAGCAGTGAAGCGCGACAGGGGGGGACCGGGGAGCTGTTTTTT. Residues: CASSEARQGGTGELFF.

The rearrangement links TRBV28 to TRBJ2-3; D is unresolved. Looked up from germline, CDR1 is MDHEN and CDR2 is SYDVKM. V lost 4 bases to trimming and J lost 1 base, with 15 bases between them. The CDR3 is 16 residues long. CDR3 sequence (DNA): TGTGCCAGCAGTTCCCCAATTTCGGTAGGCACAGATACGCAGTATTTT. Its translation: CASSSPISVGTDTQYF.

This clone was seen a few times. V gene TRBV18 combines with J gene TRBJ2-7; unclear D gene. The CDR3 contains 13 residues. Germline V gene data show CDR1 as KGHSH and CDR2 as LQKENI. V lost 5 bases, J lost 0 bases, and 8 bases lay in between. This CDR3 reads CASSAAASYEQYF. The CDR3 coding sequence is TGTGCCAGCTCAGCGGCGGCCTCCTACGAGCAGTACTTC. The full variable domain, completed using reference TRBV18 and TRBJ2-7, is NAGVMQNPRHLVRRRGQEARLRCSPMKGHSHVYWYRQLPEEGLKFMVYLQKENIIDESGMPKERFSAEFPKEGPSILRIQQVVRGDSAAYFCASSAAASYEQYFGPGTRLTVT.

The CDR3 DNA sequence: TGTGCCAGCAGCTTAGAGGGACAGGGGGTTTCACCCCTCCACTTT. This gives the protein CASSLEGQGVSPLHF. V usage is TRBV7-2 and J usage is TRBJ1-6; TRBD1 matches at 11 bases. J gave up 9 bases and V 1 base, and 2 bases lay outside the gene matches. This CDR3 comprises 15 residues. The germline CDR1 and CDR2 sequences are SGHTA and FQGNSA.

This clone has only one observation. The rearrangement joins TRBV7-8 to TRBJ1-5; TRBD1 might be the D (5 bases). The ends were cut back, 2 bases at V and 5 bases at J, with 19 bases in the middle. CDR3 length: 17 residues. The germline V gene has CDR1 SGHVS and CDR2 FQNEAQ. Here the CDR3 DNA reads TGTGCCAGCAGCTTAAATGGGATGGGGCAGGGATATCAGCCCCAGCATTTT. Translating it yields CASSLNGMGQGYQPQHF.

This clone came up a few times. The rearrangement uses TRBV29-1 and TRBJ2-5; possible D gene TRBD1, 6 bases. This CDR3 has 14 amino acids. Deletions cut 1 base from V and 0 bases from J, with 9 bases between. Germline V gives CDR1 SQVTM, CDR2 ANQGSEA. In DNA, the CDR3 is TGCAGCGTTGAAGCGAGGGGGAACCAAGAGACCCAGTACTTC. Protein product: CSVEARGNQETQYF.

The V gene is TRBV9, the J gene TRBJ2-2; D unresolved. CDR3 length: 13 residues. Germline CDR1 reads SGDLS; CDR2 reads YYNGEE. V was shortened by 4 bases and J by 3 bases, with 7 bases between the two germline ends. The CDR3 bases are TGTGCCAGCAGCCCGCAGTACACCGGGGAGCTGTTTTTT. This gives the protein CASSPQYTGELFF.